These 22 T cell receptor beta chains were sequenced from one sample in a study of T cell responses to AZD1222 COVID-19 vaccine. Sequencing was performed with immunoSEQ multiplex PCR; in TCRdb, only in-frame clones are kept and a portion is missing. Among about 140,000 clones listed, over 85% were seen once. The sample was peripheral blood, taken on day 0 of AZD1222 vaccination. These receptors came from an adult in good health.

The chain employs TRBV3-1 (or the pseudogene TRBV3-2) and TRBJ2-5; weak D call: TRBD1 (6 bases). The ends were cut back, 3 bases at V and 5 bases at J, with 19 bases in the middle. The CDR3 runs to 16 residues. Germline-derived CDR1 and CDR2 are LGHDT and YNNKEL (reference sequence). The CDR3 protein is CASSHDLGAWGETQYF. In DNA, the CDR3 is TGTGCCAGCAGCCACGACCTGGGGGCCTGGGGGGAGACCCAGTACTTC.

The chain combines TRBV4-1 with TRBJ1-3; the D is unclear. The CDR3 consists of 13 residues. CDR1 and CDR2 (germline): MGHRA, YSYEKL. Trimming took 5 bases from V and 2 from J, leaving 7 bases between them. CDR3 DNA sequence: TGCGCCAGCAGCAGGATTCCTGGAAACACCATATATTTT. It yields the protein CASSRIPGNTIYF.

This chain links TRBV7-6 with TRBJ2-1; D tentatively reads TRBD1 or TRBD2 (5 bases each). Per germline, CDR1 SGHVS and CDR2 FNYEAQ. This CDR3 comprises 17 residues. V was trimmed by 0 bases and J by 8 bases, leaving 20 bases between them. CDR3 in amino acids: CASSLAAPGTSGYEQFF. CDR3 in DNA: TGTGCCAGCAGCTTAGCTGCTCCCGGGACCTCGGGGTATGAGCAGTTCTTC.

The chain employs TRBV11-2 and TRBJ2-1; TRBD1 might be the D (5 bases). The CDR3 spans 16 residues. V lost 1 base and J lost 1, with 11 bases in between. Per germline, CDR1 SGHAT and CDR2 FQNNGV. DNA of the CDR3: TGTGCCAGCAGCTTAGGGACACCCTGGTCCTACAATGAGCAGTTCTTC. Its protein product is CASSLGTPWSYNEQFF.

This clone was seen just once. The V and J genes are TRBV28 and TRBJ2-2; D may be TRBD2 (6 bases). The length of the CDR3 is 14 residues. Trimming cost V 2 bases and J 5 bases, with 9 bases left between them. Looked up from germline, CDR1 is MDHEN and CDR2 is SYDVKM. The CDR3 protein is CASSLGGFTGELFF. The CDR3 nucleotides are TGTGCCAGCAGTTTAGGGGGGTTTACCGGGGAGCTGTTTTTT.

CDR3: CASSYGSEVGEQFF. The CDR3 bases are TGTGCCAGCAGTTACGGGTCGGAGGTGGGAGAGCAGTTCTTC. The chain combines TRBV6-5 with TRBJ2-1; D is possibly TRBD2 (5 bases). V lost 2 bases and J lost 10, with 15 bases in between. Germline loops: CDR1 MNHEY, CDR2 SVGAGI. The CDR3 consists of 14 residues.

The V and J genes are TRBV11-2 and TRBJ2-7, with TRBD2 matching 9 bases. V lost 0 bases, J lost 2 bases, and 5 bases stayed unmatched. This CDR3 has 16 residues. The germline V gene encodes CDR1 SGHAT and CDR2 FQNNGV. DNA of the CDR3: TGTGCCAGCAGCTTAGATCGGTCTAGCGGGGCCTACGAGCAGTACTTC. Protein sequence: CASSLDRSSGAYEQYF.

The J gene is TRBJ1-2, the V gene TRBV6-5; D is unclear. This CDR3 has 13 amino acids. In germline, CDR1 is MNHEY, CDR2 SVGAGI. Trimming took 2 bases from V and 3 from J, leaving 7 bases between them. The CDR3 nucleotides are TGTGCCAGCAGTTACAACCTATACTATGGCTACACCTTC. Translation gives CASSYNLYYGYTF.

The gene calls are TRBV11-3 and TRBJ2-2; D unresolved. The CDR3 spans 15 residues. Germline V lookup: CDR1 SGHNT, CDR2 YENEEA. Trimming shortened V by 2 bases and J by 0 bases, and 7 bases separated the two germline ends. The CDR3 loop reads CASSLRVANTGELFF. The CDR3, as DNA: TGTGCCAGCAGCTTAAGGGTGGCGAACACCGGGGAGCTGTTTTTT.

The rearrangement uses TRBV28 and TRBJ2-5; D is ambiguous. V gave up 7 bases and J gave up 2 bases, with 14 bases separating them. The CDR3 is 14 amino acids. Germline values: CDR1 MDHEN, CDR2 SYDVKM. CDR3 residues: CASNPSQLQETQYF. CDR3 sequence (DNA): TGTGCCAGCAACCCGAGCCAATTACAAGAGACCCAGTACTTC.

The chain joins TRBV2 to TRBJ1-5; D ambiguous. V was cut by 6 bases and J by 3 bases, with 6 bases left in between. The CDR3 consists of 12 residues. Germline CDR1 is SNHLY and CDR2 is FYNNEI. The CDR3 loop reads CASRVINQPQHF. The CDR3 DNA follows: TGTGCCAGCAGGGTAATCAATCAGCCCCAGCATTTT.

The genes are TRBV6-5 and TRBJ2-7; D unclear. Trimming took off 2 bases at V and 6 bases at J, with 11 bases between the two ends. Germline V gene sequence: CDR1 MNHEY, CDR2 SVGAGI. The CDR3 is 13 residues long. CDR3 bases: TGTGCCAGCAGTTACAGGAGTCTGGGCGAGCAGTACTTC. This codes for CASSYRSLGEQYF.

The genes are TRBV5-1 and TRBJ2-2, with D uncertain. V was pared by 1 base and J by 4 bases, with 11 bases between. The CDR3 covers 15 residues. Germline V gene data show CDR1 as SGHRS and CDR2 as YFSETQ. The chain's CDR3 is CASSLSVASTGELFF. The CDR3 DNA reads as TGCGCCAGCAGCTTGTCGGTTGCCTCCACCGGGGAGCTGTTTTTT.

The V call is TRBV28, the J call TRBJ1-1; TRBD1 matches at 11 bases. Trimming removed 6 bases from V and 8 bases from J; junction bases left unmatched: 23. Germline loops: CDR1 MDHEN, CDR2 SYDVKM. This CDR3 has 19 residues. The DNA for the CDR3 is TGTGCCAGCAGCTCCAACACTTTGTCAACCGGGACAGGGGGTCTAGAAGCTTTCTTT. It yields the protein CASSSNTLSTGTGGLEAFF.

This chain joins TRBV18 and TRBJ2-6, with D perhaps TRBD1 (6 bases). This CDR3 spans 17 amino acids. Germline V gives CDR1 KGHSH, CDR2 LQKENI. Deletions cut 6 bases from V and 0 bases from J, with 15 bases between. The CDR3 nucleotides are TGTGCCAGCTCGGGGGCACAGCCCGGCTCTGGGGCCAACGTCCTGACTTTC. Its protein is CASSGAQPGSGANVLTF.

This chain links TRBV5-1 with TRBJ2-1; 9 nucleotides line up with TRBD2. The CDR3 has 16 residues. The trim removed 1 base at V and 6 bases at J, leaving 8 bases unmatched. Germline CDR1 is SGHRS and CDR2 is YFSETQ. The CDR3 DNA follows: TGCGCCAGCAGCTTGCAGCCTAGCGGGACCGGCAATGAGCAGTTCTTC. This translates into CASSLQPSGTGNEQFF. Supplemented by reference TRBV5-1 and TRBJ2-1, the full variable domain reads KAGVTQTPRYLIKTRGQQVTLSCSPISGHRSVSWYQQTPGQGLQFLFEYFSETQRNKGNFPGRFSGRQFSNSRSEMNVSTLELGDSALYLCASSLQPSGTGNEQFFGPGTRLTVL.

This CDR3 reads CASSPQGVSSYNEQFF. The DNA of the CDR3 is TGCGCCAGCAGCCCGCAAGGGGTCAGCTCCTACAATGAGCAGTTCTTC. V is TRBV5-1 and J is TRBJ2-1, with a weak D call TRBD1 (5 bases). CDR1 SGHRS and CDR2 YFSETQ come from the germline V gene. The CDR3 extends over 16 amino acids. The V gene lost 4 bases and the J gene lost 0 bases, with 14 bases spanning the gap.

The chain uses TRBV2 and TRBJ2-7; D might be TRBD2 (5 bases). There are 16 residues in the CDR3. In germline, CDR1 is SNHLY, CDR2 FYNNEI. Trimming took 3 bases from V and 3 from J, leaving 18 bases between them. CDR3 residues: CASSEDHGLRHYEQYF. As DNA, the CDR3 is TGTGCCAGCAGTGAGGACCACGGACTGCGGCACTACGAGCAGTACTTC.

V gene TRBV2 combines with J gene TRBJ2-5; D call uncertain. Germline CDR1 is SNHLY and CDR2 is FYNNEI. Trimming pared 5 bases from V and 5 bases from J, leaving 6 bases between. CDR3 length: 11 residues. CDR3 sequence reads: CASSPRETQYF. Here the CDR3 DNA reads TGTGCCAGCAGTCCTAGGGAGACCCAGTACTTC.

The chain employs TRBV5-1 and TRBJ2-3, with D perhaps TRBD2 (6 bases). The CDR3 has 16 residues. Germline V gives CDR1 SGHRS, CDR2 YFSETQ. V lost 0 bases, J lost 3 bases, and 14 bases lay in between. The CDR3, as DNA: TGCGCCAGCAGCTTGGTTCGCGGGAAAGCAACAGATACGCAGTATTTT. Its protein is CASSLVRGKATDTQYF.

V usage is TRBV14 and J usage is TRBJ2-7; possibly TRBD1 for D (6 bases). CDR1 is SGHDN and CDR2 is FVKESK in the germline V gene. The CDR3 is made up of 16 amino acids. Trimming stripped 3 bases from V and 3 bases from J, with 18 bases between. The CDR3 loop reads CASSHTTGVPSYEQYF. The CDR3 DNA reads TGTGCCAGCAGCCACACGACAGGTGTACCAAGCTACGAGCAGTACTTC.

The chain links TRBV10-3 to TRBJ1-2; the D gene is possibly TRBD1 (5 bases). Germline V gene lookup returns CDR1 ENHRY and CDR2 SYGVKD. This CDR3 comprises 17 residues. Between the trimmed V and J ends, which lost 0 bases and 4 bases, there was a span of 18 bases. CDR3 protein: CAISESGTFERSYGYTF. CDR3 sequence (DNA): TGTGCCATCAGTGAGTCGGGGACCTTTGAAAGGAGCTATGGCTACACCTTC.